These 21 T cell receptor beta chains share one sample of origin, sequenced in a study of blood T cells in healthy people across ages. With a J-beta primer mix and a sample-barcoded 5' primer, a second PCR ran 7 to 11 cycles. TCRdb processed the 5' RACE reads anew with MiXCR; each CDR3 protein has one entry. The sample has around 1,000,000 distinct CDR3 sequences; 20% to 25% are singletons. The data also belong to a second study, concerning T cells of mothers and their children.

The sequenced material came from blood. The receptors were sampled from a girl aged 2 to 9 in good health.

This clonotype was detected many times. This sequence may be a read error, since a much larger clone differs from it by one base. CDR3: CASSVASYNEQFF. For the CDR3, the DNA is TGTGCCAGCAGCGTAGCCAGCTACAATGAGCAGTTCTTC. V is TRBV9 and J is TRBJ2-1; D call uncertain. Deletions cut 0 bases from V and 3 bases from J, with 4 bases between. CDR3 size: 13 residues. Germline-derived CDR1 and CDR2 are SGDLS and YYNGEE.

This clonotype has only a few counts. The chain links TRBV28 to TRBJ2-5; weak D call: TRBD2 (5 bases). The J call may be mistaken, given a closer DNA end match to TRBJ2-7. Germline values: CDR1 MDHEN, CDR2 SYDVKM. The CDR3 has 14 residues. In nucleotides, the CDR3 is TGTGCCAGCAGACCTAGCATCAACTCCTACGAGCAGTACTTC. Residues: CASRPSINSYEQYF.

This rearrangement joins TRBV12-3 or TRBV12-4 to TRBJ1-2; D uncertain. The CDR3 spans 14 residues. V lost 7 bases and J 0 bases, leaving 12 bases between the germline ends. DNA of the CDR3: TGTGCCAGCAAGCCGGGGAGATCTAACTATGGCTACACCTTC. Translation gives CASKPGRSNYGYTF.

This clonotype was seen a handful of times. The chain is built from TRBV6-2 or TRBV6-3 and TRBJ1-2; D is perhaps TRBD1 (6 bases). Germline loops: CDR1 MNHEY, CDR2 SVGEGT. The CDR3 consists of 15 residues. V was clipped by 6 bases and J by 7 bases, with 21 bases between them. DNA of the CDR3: TGTGCCAGCAGCCCAGTGCCGGGGGCGCGAATTGGCTACACCTTC. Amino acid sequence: CASSPVPGARIGYTF.

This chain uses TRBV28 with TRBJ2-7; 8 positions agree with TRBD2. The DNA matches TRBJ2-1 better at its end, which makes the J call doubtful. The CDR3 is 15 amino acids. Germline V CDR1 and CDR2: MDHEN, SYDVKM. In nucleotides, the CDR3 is TGTGCCAGCAGAAAACCGGGACTAGGGGGCAATGAGCAGTTCTTC. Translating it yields CASRKPGLGGNEQFF.

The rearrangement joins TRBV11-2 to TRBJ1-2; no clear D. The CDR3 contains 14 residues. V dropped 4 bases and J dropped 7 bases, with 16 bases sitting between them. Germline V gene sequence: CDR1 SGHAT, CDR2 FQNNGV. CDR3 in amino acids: CASSSALPRGGYTF. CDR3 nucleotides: TGTGCCAGCAGCTCTGCCCTCCCACGGGGTGGCTACACCTTC.

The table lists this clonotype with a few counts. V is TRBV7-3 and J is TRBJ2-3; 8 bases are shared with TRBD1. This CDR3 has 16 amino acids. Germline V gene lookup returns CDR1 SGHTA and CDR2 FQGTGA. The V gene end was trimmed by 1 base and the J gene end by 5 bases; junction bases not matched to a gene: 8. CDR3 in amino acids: CASSLNGQGAGDTQYF. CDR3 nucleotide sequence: TGTGCCAGCAGCTTAAACGGCCAGGGGGCGGGAGATACGCAGTATTTT.

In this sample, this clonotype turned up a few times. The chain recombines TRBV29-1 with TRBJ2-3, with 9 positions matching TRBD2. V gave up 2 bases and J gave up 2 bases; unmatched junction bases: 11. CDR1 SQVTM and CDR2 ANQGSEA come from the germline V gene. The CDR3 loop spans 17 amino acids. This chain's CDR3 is CSVEISGTSYFTDTQYF. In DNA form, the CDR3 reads TGCAGCGTTGAAATTAGCGGGACTAGCTATTTCACAGATACGCAGTATTTT.

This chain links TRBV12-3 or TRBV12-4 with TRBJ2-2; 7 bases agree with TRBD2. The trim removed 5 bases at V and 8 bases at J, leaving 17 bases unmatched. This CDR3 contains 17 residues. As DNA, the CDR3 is TGTGCCAGCAGTCTCGTGGCTAGCGGAGCCTTCCCGGGGGAGCTGTTTTTT. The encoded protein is CASSLVASGAFPGELFF.

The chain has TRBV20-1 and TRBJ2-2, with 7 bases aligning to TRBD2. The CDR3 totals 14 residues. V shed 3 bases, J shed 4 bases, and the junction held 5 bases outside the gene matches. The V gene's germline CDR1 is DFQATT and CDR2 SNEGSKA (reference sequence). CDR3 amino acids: CSASAGAFTGELFF. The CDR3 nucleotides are TGCAGTGCTAGTGCGGGAGCCTTCACCGGGGAGCTGTTTTTT.

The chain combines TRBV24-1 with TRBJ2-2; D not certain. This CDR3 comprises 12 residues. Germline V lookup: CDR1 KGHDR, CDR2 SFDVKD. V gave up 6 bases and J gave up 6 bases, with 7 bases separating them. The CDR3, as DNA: TGTGCCACCAGTCGCTCGGCCGGGGAGCTGTTTTTT. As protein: CATSRSAGELFF.

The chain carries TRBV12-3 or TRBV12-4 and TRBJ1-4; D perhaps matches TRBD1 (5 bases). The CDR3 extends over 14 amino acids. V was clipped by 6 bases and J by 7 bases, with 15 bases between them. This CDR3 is CASSIREGGEKLFF. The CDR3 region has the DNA TGTGCCAGCAGCATCAGGGAAGGAGGTGAAAAACTGTTTTTT.

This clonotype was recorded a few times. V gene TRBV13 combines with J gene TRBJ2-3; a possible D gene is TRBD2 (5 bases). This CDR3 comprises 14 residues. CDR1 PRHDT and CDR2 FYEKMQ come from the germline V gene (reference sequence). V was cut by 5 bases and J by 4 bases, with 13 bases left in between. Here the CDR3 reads CASSLELDPDTQYF. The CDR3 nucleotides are TGTGCCAGCAGCCTAGAACTAGACCCAGATACGCAGTATTTT.

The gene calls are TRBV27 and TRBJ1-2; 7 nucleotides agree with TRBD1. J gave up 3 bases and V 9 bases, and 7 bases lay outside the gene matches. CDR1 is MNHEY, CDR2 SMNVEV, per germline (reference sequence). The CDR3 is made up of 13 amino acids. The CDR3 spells CASPQDRDYGYTF. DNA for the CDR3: TGTGCCAGTCCACAAGACAGGGACTATGGCTACACCTTC.

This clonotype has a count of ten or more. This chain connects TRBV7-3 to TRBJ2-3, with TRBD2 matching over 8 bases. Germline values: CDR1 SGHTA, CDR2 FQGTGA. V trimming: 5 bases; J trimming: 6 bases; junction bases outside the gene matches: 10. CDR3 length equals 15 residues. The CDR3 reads CASSLTSGAFDTQYF. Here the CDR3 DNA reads TGTGCCAGCAGCCTTACTAGCGGAGCTTTCGATACGCAGTATTTT.

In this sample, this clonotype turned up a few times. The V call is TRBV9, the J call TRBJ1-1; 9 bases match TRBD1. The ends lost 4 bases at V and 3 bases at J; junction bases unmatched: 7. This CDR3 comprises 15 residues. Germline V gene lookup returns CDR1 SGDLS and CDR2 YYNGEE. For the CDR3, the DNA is TGTGCCAGCAGCTCTCGTAGGACAGGGGACACTGAAGCTTTCTTT. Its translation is CASSSRRTGDTEAFF.

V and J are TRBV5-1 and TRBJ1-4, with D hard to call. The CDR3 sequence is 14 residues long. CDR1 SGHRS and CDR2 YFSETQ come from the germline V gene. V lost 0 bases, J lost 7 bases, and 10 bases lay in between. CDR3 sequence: CASSLDGPLEKLFF. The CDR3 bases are TGCGCCAGCAGCTTGGATGGGCCTCTTGAAAAACTGTTTTTT.

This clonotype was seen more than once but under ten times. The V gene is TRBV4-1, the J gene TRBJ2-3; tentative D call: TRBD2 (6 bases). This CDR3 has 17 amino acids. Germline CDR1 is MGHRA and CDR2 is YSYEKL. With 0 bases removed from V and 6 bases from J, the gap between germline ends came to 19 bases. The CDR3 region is CASSQEPTSPGEDTQYF. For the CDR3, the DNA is TGCGCCAGCAGCCAAGAACCGACTAGTCCAGGAGAGGATACGCAGTATTTT.

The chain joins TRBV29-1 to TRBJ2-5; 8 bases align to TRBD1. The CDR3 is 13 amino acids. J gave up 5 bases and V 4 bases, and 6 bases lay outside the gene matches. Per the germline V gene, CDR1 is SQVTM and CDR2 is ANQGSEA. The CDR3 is CSVGTGTTETQYF. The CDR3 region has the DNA TGCAGCGTTGGGACAGGGACGACGGAGACCCAGTACTTC.

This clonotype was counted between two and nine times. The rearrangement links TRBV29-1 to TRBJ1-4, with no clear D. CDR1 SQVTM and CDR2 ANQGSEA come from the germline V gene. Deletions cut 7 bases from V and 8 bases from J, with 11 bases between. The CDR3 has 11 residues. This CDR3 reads CSGMEGEKLFF. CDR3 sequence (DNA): TGCAGCGGAATGGAAGGAGAAAAACTGTTTTTT.

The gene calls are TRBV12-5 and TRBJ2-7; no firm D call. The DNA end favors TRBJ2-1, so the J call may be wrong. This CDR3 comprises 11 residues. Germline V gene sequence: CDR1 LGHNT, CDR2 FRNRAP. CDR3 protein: CASGFLGEQFF. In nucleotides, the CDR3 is TGTGCTAGTGGTTTTTTGGGTGAGCAGTTCTTC.